Listed below are T cell receptor beta chains from one sample, sequenced in a study of blood T cell repertoires in COVID-19. TCRdb's table, derived via immunoSEQ multiplex PCR, lists solely in-frame clones and lacks some. The sample has roughly 150,000 clones; around four fifths are singletons. The sequenced material came from PBMCs or T cells enriched from blood (not recorded which). The receptor source for this set is a woman between 40 and 55 years old who had recovered from COVID-19. Both conserved end residues are part of each CDR3. Each record gives: clone size, J gene, CDR3 length, V gene, D gene, CDR3 DNA, CDR3 protein. The D gene is left open where the match is weak. For some rows the clone size is stated as once, few or many, or as a class when expanded; others skip it.

NA TRBJ2-5 14 TRBV5-1 NA TGCGCCAGCAGCTTGTCTCGGGGTCGGGAGACCCAGTACTTC CASSLSRGRETQYF
NA TRBJ2-5 15 TRBV7-7 TRBD1 TGTGCCAGCAGCTTAGGGGACAGGGGGCAAGAGACCCAGTACTTC CASSLGDRGQETQYF
many TRBJ2-1 14 TRBV19 NA TGTGCCAGTAGACTGAGGAGCTCCTACAATGAGCAGTTCTTC CASRLRSSYNEQFF
NA TRBJ2-5 14 TRBV15 NA TGTGCCACCAGCAGACGGGGGGCTTCGGAGACCCAGTACTTC CATSRRGASETQYF
NA TRBJ2-2 17 TRBV30 NA TGTGCCTGGAGTGTATTATTAACAGGGTCTGGAACCGGGGAGCTGTTTTTT CAWSVLLTGSGTGELFF
NA TRBJ2-5 11 TRBV20-1 TRBD2 TGCAGTGCTACGGGAGGGGAGACCCAGTACTTC CSATGGETQYF
NA TRBJ2-3 14 TRBV29-1 NA TGCAGCGTGTTTCAGGGGGGCCGCACAGATACGCAGTATTTT CSVFQGGRTDTQYF
once TRBJ1-4 12 TRBV12-3/TRBV12-4 NA TGTGCCAGCACCGGGGGTGGTGAAAAACTGTTTTTT CASTGGGEKLFF
NA TRBJ2-7 17 TRBV13 TRBD2 TGTGCCAGCAGTCGACTAGCGGGAGGCCCGAGCTCCTACGAGCAGTACTTC CASSRLAGGPSSYEQYF
NA TRBJ2-3 16 TRBV30 NA TGTGCCTGGAGTGAGGTACAAGTGCAGGGGGGAGATACGCAGTATTTT CAWSEVQVQGGDTQYF
few TRBJ2-7 16 TRBV4-2 TRBD2 TGTGCCAGCAGCCCCCCGGAAAGCGGGGCCCCAAGGGAGCAGTACTTC CASSPPESGAPREQYF
once TRBJ2-5 16 TRBV18 NA TGTGCCAGCTCACCTAGGGGGTACGGGACCCAAGAGACCCAGTACTTC CASSPRGYGTQETQYF
few TRBJ1-2 14 TRBV7-9 TRBD1 TGTGCCAGCAGCCGAATGGGACAGAACTTTGGCTACACCTTC CASSRMGQNFGYTF
NA TRBJ1-5 13 TRBV4-2 NA TGTGCCAGCAGCCAGGCACAGAATCAGCCCCAGCATTTT CASSQAQNQPQHF
NA TRBJ1-3 15 TRBV6-5 TRBD1 TGTGCCAGCAGCACCCGGGACAGACCTGGAAACACCATATATTTT CASSTRDRPGNTIYF
once TRBJ2-1 17 TRBV9 NA TGTGCCAGCAGCGTAGCCACTGGGGGGTCGCCGTACAATGAGCAGTTCTTC CASSVATGGSPYNEQFF
once TRBJ2-2 16 TRBV19 TRBD1 TGTGCCAGTAGTATAGGGACAGGGAGGAACACCGGGGAGCTGTTTTTT CASSIGTGRNTGELFF
NA TRBJ2-1 14 TRBV5-6 NA TGTGCCAGCAGCTTGGGTCGGGGGTCAAATGAGCAGTTCTTC CASSLGRGSNEQFF
NA TRBJ2-5 13 TRBV19 TRBD2 TGTGCCACCCGGACTAGCGGGGTTGAGACCCAGTACTTC CATRTSGVETQYF
NA TRBJ1-4 13 TRBV29-1 TRBD1 TGCAGCGTTCGACAGGGGGCGGGTGAAAAACTGTTTTTT CSVRQGAGEKLFF
NA TRBJ2-5 14 TRBV7-8 NA TGTGCCAGCAGCTTGGGGGCAGGCCAAGAGACCCAGTACTTC CASSLGAGQETQYF
once TRBJ2-3 15 TRBV2 TRBD2 TGTGCCAGCACCCCGACTAGCGGGAACACAGATACGCAGTATTTT CASTPTSGNTDTQYF
NA TRBJ2-5 16 TRBV27 TRBD1 TGTGCCAGCAGCCGCAGACAGGGGGTAAACCAAGAGACCCAGTACTTC CASSRRQGVNQETQYF
NA TRBJ2-1 17 TRBV4-1 NA TGCGCCAGCAGCCAAGATCTCCTAGCGACCGCGGCCAATGAGCAGTTCTTC CASSQDLLATAANEQFF
NA TRBJ1-2 14 TRBV10-3 TRBD1 TGTGCCATCAGCGGGACAGGAGAAAACTATGGCTACACCTTC CAISGTGENYGYTF
NA TRBJ1-3 11 TRBV12-3/TRBV12-4 NA TGTGCCAGCCATCAGGGGAACACCATATATTTT CASHQGNTIYF
NA TRBJ2-7 16 TRBV27 TRBD2 TGTGCCAGCAGTTTGCGACTAGCGGGGGCTGCATACGAGCAGTACTTC CASSLRLAGAAYEQYF
NA TRBJ1-5 15 TRBV27 TRBD1 TGTGCCAGCAGTTTATACGGGACAGACAACCAGCCCCAGCATTTT CASSLYGTDNQPQHF
NA TRBJ2-1 16 TRBV5-1 TRBD2 TGCGCCAGCAGCTTGGAGGTAGCGGGGTTAAATAATGAGCAGTTCTTC CASSLEVAGLNNEQFF
NA TRBJ1-1 14 TRBV30 TRBD1 TGTGCCTGGACCCGGACAGGAGGAGGAACTGAAGCTTTCTTT CAWTRTGGGTEAFF
NA TRBJ2-1 14 TRBV11-2 NA TGTGCCAGCAGCACCGTAGGAGGGGCCAATGAGCAGTTCTTC CASSTVGGANEQFF
NA TRBJ2-1 15 TRBV7-8 NA TGTGCCAGCAGCTTAGCGAGTACGGGTTACAATGAGCAGTTCTTC CASSLASTGYNEQFF
NA TRBJ2-7 14 TRBV2 TRBD1 TGTGCCAGCGATGACAGGGCCAGAACTCTAGGGCAGTACTTC CASDDRARTLGQYF
NA TRBJ1-1 15 TRBV4-1 NA TGCGCCAGCAGCCAAGGTGTGGGGGGAACGACTGAAGCTTTCTTT CASSQGVGGTTEAFF
once TRBJ2-7 14 TRBV4-1 TRBD2 TGCGCCAGCAGCCGGGAGGGTCCCGGGGGCGAGCAGTACTTC CASSREGPGGEQYF
NA TRBJ1-1 15 TRBV19 TRBD1 TGTGCCAGTAGTCTCCGGACAGGGGGGAACACTGAAGCTTTCTTT CASSLRTGGNTEAFF
NA TRBJ2-7 15 TRBV2 TRBD1 TGTGCCAGCAGAATATTAACAGGGGACCCCTACGAGCAGTACTTC CASRILTGDPYEQYF
NA TRBJ1-2 13 TRBV29-1 TRBD1 TGCAGCGTCCACCGACAGGGGGCGAATGGCTACACCTTC CSVHRQGANGYTF
once TRBJ1-4 15 TRBV9 NA TGTGCCAGCAGCGTAGCGGGGATGGCTAATGAAAAACTGTTTTTT CASSVAGMANEKLFF
NA TRBJ2-7 13 TRBV4-1 NA TGCGCCAGCAGCCGCGGGATAAACTACGAGCAGTACTTC CASSRGINYEQYF
NA TRBJ2-3 15 TRBV19 NA TGTGCCAGTCAGCCACAGGGAGTTGGCACAGATACGCAGTATTTT CASQPQGVGTDTQYF
once TRBJ2-1 15 TRBV7-3 NA TGTGCCAGCAGCCCTTCGCTAGTGGATACAACTGAGCAGTTCTTC CASSPSLVDTTEQFF
NA TRBJ1-4 15 TRBV7-9 NA TGTGCCAGCAGCTTAGAGTCGGGGTTTAATGAAAAACTGTTTTTT CASSLESGFNEKLFF
NA TRBJ2-1 19 TRBV27 TRBD2 TGTGCCAGCAGTTTACGACGGGAGGGCCATACCCGCTCCTACAATGAGCAGTTCTTC CASSLRREGHTRSYNEQFF
few TRBJ1-5 12 TRBV15 NA TGTGCCACCAGCAGAGCGGATCAGCCCCAGCATTTT CATSRADQPQHF
NA TRBJ2-1 14 TRBV3-1/TRBV3-2 TRBD1 TGTGCCAGCAGCCGGGGGACAGAAGGTAGTAAGCAGTTCTTC CASSRGTEGSKQFF
NA TRBJ1-5 14 TRBV19 TRBD1 TGTGCCAGTAGTGGAAGACAGGGTAACCAGCCCCAGCATTTT CASSGRQGNQPQHF
once TRBJ2-7 12 TRBV13 NA TGTGCCAGCAGCTTAGACTTCTACGAGCAGTACTTC CASSLDFYEQYF
NA TRBJ2-1 15 TRBV2 TRBD2 TGTGCCAGCAGTGAAAGCGGGGGGTGGGCCAATGAGCAGTTCTTC CASSESGGWANEQFF
NA TRBJ2-7 14 TRBV9 TRBD2 TGTGCCAGCAGCGTAGCTACTAGCGGATACGAGCAGTACTTC CASSVATSGYEQYF
NA TRBJ1-3 16 TRBV5-1 NA TGCGCCAGCAGCTTGGCGGGGATCGGGGCTGGAAACACCATATATTTT CASSLAGIGAGNTIYF
many TRBJ1-2 11 TRBV6-2/TRBV6-3 NA TGTGCCAGCAGTTACAACGGGGGCTACACCTTC CASSYNGGYTF
NA TRBJ2-1 17 TRBV19 TRBD2 TGTGCCAGTAGTATAGCTAAGCGGGAGTTTTATAACAATGAGCAGTTCTTC CASSIAKREFYNNEQFF
NA TRBJ2-7 13 TRBV7-9 TRBD2 TGTGCCAGCAGCCCGGGGGAGGGTCGGGAGCAGTACTTC CASSPGEGREQYF